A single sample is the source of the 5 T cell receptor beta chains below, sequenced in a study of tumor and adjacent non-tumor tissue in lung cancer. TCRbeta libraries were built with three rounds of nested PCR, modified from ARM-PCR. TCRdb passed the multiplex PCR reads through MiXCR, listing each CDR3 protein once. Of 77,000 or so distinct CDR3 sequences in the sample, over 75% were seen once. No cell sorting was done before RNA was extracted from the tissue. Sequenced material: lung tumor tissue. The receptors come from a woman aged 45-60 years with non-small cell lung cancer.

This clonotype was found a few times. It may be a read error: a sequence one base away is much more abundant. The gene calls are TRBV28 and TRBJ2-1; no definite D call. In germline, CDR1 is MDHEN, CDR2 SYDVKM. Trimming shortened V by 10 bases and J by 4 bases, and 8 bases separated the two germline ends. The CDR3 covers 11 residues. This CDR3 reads CANKEYNEQFF. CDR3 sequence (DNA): TGTGCCAACAAAGAGTACAATGAGCAGTTCTTC.

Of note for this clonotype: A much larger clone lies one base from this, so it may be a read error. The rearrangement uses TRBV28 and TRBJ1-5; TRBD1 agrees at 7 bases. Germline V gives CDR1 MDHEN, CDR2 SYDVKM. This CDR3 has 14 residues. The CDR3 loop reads CASRQGNSGQPRHF. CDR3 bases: TGTGCCAGCAGACAGGGGAACTCTGGACAGCCCCGGCATTTT.

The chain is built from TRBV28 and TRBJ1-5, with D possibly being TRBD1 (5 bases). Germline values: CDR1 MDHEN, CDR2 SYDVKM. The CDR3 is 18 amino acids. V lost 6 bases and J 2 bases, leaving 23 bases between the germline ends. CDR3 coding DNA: TGTGCCAGCAGGCCGCGAGAGGTGAGGACAATCCGCAATCAGCCCCAGCATTTT. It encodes CASRPREVRTIRNQPQHF. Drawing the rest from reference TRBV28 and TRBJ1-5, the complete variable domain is DVKVTQSSRYLVKRTGEKVFLECVQDMDHENMFWYRQDPGLGLRLIYFSYDVKMKEKGDIPEGYSVSREKKERFSLILESASTNQTSMYLCASRPREVRTIRNQPQHFGDGTRLSIL.

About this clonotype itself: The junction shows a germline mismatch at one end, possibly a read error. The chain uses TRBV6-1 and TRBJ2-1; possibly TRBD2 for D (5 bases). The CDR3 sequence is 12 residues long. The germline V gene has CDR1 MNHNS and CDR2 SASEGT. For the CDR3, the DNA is TGTGCCAGGAGTGACCGGAGGAATGAGCAGTTCTTC. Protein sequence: CARSDRRNEQFF.

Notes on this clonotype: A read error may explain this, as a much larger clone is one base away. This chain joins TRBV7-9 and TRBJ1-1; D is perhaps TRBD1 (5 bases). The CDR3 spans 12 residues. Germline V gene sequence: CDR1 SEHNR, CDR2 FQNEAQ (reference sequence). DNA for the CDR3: TGTGTCAGCAGCCCCGGGACGGGGCGAGCTTTCTTT. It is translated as CVSSPGTGRAFF.